Listed below are T cell receptor beta chains from one sample, sequenced in a study of T-cell memory formation after mild COVID-19. TCRdb redid the calling of the 5' RACE reads with MiXCR, one entry per CDR3 protein. The sample consists of 250,000 to 300,000 distinct CDR3 sequences, 15% to 20% of them appearing once. Sequenced sample: PBMCs or a T cell subset sorted from them (not recorded which). Every receptor here comes from a young man who had mild COVID-19 (a few samples of this study predate the infection). Cell type and time point are not known. Each CDR3 is given with its conserved first and last residue. Fields, in order: D gene, clone size, V gene, J gene, CDR3 DNA, CDR3 protein. A D gene is named only where the DNA matches it firmly. A clone size is listed for some rows: how often the clone was seen (once, few, many), or a class if it is expanded.

d_gene: -; abundance: -; v_gene: TRBV3-1; j_gene: TRBJ2-3; CDR3nt: TGTGCCAGCAGCCATTGGGACCGGAGGGGCACAGATACGCAGTATTTT; CDR3aa: CASSHWDRRGTDTQYF
d_gene: TRBD1; abundance: few; v_gene: TRBV12-3/TRBV12-4; j_gene: TRBJ2-1; CDR3nt: TGTGCCAGCAGCTTGGGACAGTCGTTCTTC; CDR3aa: CASSLGQSFF
d_gene: TRBD1; abundance: few; v_gene: TRBV7-9; j_gene: TRBJ2-3; CDR3nt: TGTGCCAGCACCGGACAGGGGGCGGCAGATACGCAGTATTTT; CDR3aa: CASTGQGAADTQYF
d_gene: TRBD1; abundance: -; v_gene: TRBV12-3/TRBV12-4; j_gene: TRBJ1-4; CDR3nt: TGTGCCAGCACCAGACTCGATCCTTGGGGACAGGACGCTGCAACTAATGAAAAACTGTTTTTT; CDR3aa: CASTRLDPWGQDAATNEKLFF
d_gene: -; abundance: -; v_gene: TRBV27; j_gene: TRBJ2-7; CDR3nt: TGTGCCAGCAGTTGGCAGGGTCCATACGAGCAGTACTTC; CDR3aa: CASSWQGPYEQYF
d_gene: TRBD2; abundance: few; v_gene: TRBV7-2; j_gene: TRBJ2-1; CDR3nt: TGTGCCAGCAGAATAGGGTGGACTAGCGGGGGGCGGAGCAATGAGCAGTTCTTC; CDR3aa: CASRIGWTSGGRSNEQFF
d_gene: TRBD1; abundance: few; v_gene: TRBV4-2; j_gene: TRBJ1-5; CDR3nt: TGTGCCAGCAGCCAACTAGACAGGGGGGATCAGCCCCAGCATTTT; CDR3aa: CASSQLDRGDQPQHF
d_gene: -; abundance: few; v_gene: TRBV29-1; j_gene: TRBJ2-7; CDR3nt: TGCAGCGTGGGGGTAGTACGCCAGGTCTCCTACGAGCAGTACTTC; CDR3aa: CSVGVVRQVSYEQYF
d_gene: -; abundance: few; v_gene: TRBV20-1; j_gene: TRBJ2-2; CDR3nt: TGCAGTGCTAGAGGACAGTCGAACACCGGGGAGCTGTTTTTT; CDR3aa: CSARGQSNTGELFF
d_gene: -; abundance: -; v_gene: TRBV6-5; j_gene: TRBJ2-7; CDR3nt: TGTGCCAGCAGTTACGGTGTGGGAGTCGACGAGCAGTACTTC; CDR3aa: CASSYGVGVDEQYF
d_gene: -; abundance: -; v_gene: TRBV7-6; j_gene: TRBJ2-3; CDR3nt: TGTGCCAGCAGCTCGACCCGAGAACCTTATCTAGATACGCAGTATTTT; CDR3aa: CASSSTREPYLDTQYF
d_gene: -; abundance: few; v_gene: TRBV18; j_gene: TRBJ1-2; CDR3nt: TGTGCCAGCTCACCACCCGGGGGTAGAAACTATGGCTACACCTTC; CDR3aa: CASSPPGGRNYGYTF
d_gene: -; abundance: -; v_gene: TRBV20-1; j_gene: TRBJ1-5; CDR3nt: TGCAGTGCTAGAGACCGGGACTTAAGGCTGAATCAGCCCCAGCATTTT; CDR3aa: CSARDRDLRLNQPQHF
d_gene: -; abundance: few; v_gene: TRBV19; j_gene: TRBJ1-5; CDR3nt: TGTGCCAGTAAGATAGGAGCCTACAATCAGCCCCAGCATTTT; CDR3aa: CASKIGAYNQPQHF
d_gene: -; abundance: -; v_gene: TRBV20-1; j_gene: TRBJ2-1; CDR3nt: TGCAGTGCCTTCTCCAGGGAAGGTTCTTCCTACAATGAGCAGTTCTTC; CDR3aa: CSAFSREGSSYNEQFF
d_gene: -; abundance: few; v_gene: TRBV24-1; j_gene: TRBJ2-3; CDR3nt: TGTGCCACCAGCCAATCTACAGATACGCAGTATTTT; CDR3aa: CATSQSTDTQYF
d_gene: TRBD1; abundance: -; v_gene: TRBV7-8; j_gene: TRBJ2-1; CDR3nt: TGTGCCAGCAGCGATAAACCGGGACAGGGGATGAATGAGCAGTTCTTC; CDR3aa: CASSDKPGQGMNEQFF
d_gene: -; abundance: few; v_gene: TRBV5-4; j_gene: TRBJ2-1; CDR3nt: TGTGCCAGCAGCGGGGACAACCACAATGAGCAGTTCTTC; CDR3aa: CASSGDNHNEQFF
d_gene: TRBD1; abundance: -; v_gene: TRBV11-3; j_gene: TRBJ2-1; CDR3nt: TGTGCCAGCAGCCCGGGGACAGTCCCAGGTGAGCAGTTCTTC; CDR3aa: CASSPGTVPGEQFF
d_gene: -; abundance: few; v_gene: TRBV6-6; j_gene: TRBJ1-1; CDR3nt: TGTGCCAGCAGTTACCCCTGGGACACTGAAGCTTTCTTT; CDR3aa: CASSYPWDTEAFF
d_gene: -; abundance: few; v_gene: TRBV6-5; j_gene: TRBJ1-5; CDR3nt: TGTGCCAGCAGTTACTCGAGTGGGAGGCAGCCCCAGCATTTT; CDR3aa: CASSYSSGRQPQHF
d_gene: TRBD2; abundance: few; v_gene: TRBV5-1; j_gene: TRBJ2-5; CDR3nt: TGCGCCAGCAGCTTCCGGGGGGCCCAGTACTTC; CDR3aa: CASSFRGAQYF
d_gene: -; abundance: few; v_gene: TRBV20-1; j_gene: TRBJ2-3; CDR3nt: TGCAGTGCTCGGGCACCCCAGATTCCAGATACGCAGTATTTT; CDR3aa: CSARAPQIPDTQYF
d_gene: TRBD1; abundance: -; v_gene: TRBV7-9; j_gene: TRBJ1-6; CDR3nt: TGTGCCAGCAGTCCTTCCGGGACAGGGGTAGGGTCACCCCTCCACTTT; CDR3aa: CASSPSGTGVGSPLHF
d_gene: TRBD1; abundance: few; v_gene: TRBV7-2; j_gene: TRBJ2-1; CDR3nt: TGTGCCAGCAGCACAAGACAGGGCAGAGAGCAGTTCTTC; CDR3aa: CASSTRQGREQFF
d_gene: TRBD1; abundance: many; v_gene: TRBV7-9; j_gene: TRBJ2-7; CDR3nt: TGTGCCAGCAGCCCTCCGGGACAGTCCTACGAGCAGTACTTC; CDR3aa: CASSPPGQSYEQYF
d_gene: TRBD1; abundance: few; v_gene: TRBV5-5; j_gene: TRBJ2-1; CDR3nt: TGTGCCAGCAGCGTATCCGGGACAGGGGGCAATGAGCAGTTCTTC; CDR3aa: CASSVSGTGGNEQFF
d_gene: TRBD2; abundance: few; v_gene: TRBV20-1; j_gene: TRBJ2-1; CDR3nt: TGCAGTGCCACCGGGACTAGCGGGGATCATGAGCAGTTCTTC; CDR3aa: CSATGTSGDHEQFF
d_gene: -; abundance: -; v_gene: TRBV11-2; j_gene: TRBJ1-5; CDR3nt: TGTGCCAGCAGCTTATTCTGGCAGCCCCAGCATTTT; CDR3aa: CASSLFWQPQHF
d_gene: -; abundance: -; v_gene: TRBV12-3/TRBV12-4; j_gene: TRBJ1-4; CDR3nt: TGTGCCAGCAGTTTTGCCGAAAAACTGTTTTTT; CDR3aa: CASSFAEKLFF
d_gene: TRBD2; abundance: -; v_gene: TRBV6-2/TRBV6-3; j_gene: TRBJ2-7; CDR3nt: TGTGCCAGCAGGCCCGGGGGGATCTACGAGCAGTACTTC; CDR3aa: CASRPGGIYEQYF
d_gene: -; abundance: few; v_gene: TRBV9; j_gene: TRBJ1-6; CDR3nt: TGTGCCAGCAGCGAGGGAGGACCCCTCCACTTT; CDR3aa: CASSEGGPLHF
d_gene: -; abundance: -; v_gene: TRBV6-2/TRBV6-3; j_gene: TRBJ2-5; CDR3nt: TGTGCCAGCAGTCCCAGGGGGCGGGGGTTCCGGGAAGAGACCCAGTACTTC; CDR3aa: CASSPRGRGFREETQYF
d_gene: -; abundance: few; v_gene: TRBV6-5; j_gene: TRBJ1-2; CDR3nt: TGTGCCAGCAAGGATCATTCTAACTATGGCTACACCTTC; CDR3aa: CASKDHSNYGYTF
d_gene: TRBD1; abundance: -; v_gene: TRBV2; j_gene: TRBJ1-4; CDR3nt: TGTGCCAGCGAGAGACAGGGGGGAAAACTGTTTTTT; CDR3aa: CASERQGGKLFF
d_gene: TRBD1; abundance: -; v_gene: TRBV12-3/TRBV12-4; j_gene: TRBJ1-5; CDR3nt: TGTGCCAGCAGTTTAGACAGGGGGGCCGATCAGCCCCAGCATTTT; CDR3aa: CASSLDRGADQPQHF
d_gene: -; abundance: -; v_gene: TRBV27; j_gene: TRBJ1-1; CDR3nt: TGTGAGAGTCGAGTACCATCCATGAACACTGAAGCTTTCTTT; CDR3aa: CESRVPSMNTEAFF
d_gene: -; abundance: many; v_gene: TRBV5-1; j_gene: TRBJ1-1; CDR3nt: TGCGCCAGCAGAAGCAGGAGGGACACTGAAGCTTTCTTT; CDR3aa: CASRSRRDTEAFF
d_gene: TRBD2; abundance: -; v_gene: TRBV3-1; j_gene: TRBJ2-5; CDR3nt: TGTGCCAGCAGCCTTAGCGGGGGGGCCGGGGAGACCCAGTACTTC; CDR3aa: CASSLSGGAGETQYF
d_gene: -; abundance: few; v_gene: TRBV27; j_gene: TRBJ2-5; CDR3nt: TGTGCCAGCAGTTCTGAGACAGGGCGGGAGGAGACCCAGTACTTC; CDR3aa: CASSSETGREETQYF
d_gene: -; abundance: few; v_gene: TRBV15; j_gene: TRBJ1-2; CDR3nt: TGTGCCACCAGCAGAGCTGGAGGAGATGGCTACACCTTC; CDR3aa: CATSRAGGDGYTF
d_gene: -; abundance: few; v_gene: TRBV7-8; j_gene: TRBJ1-5; CDR3nt: TGTGCCAGCAGCTTAGTTGCAGGGAATCAGCCCCAGCATTTT; CDR3aa: CASSLVAGNQPQHF
d_gene: -; abundance: -; v_gene: TRBV4-1; j_gene: TRBJ2-4; CDR3nt: TGCGCCAGCAGCCAGGGGATGTTTGGAGTAAGCAAAAACATTCAGTACTTC; CDR3aa: CASSQGMFGVSKNIQYF
d_gene: -; abundance: few; v_gene: TRBV21-1; j_gene: TRBJ2-5; CDR3nt: TGTGCCAGCAGCAAAGTTCGAAGGCAGGGTCAGGAGACCCAGTACTTC; CDR3aa: CASSKVRRQGQETQYF
d_gene: TRBD1; abundance: -; v_gene: TRBV5-6; j_gene: TRBJ1-4; CDR3nt: TGTGCCAGCAGCTTGGGCGGACAGGGGTGGGAAAAACTGTTTTTT; CDR3aa: CASSLGGQGWEKLFF
d_gene: -; abundance: -; v_gene: TRBV20-1; j_gene: TRBJ2-1; CDR3nt: TGCAGTGCTAGAGAATGGGGACTTAGCTCCTACAATGAGCAGTTCTTC; CDR3aa: CSAREWGLSSYNEQFF
d_gene: -; abundance: few; v_gene: TRBV9; j_gene: TRBJ1-2; CDR3nt: TGTGCCAGCAGAGTGGACGGAAACTATGGCTACACCTTC; CDR3aa: CASRVDGNYGYTF
d_gene: TRBD1; abundance: many; v_gene: TRBV9; j_gene: TRBJ1-1; CDR3nt: TGTGCCAGCAGCGCGGACAGGGCGAACACTGAAGCTTTCTTT; CDR3aa: CASSADRANTEAFF
d_gene: -; abundance: -; v_gene: TRBV7-6; j_gene: TRBJ2-1; CDR3nt: TGTGCCAGCAGCTCCGTCCGCGCGGGGAGTATGAATGAGCAGTTCTTC; CDR3aa: CASSSVRAGSMNEQFF
d_gene: -; abundance: -; v_gene: TRBV11-2; j_gene: TRBJ2-7; CDR3nt: TGTGCCAGCAGCTTAGAGCCTAGTCCCCACGAGCAGTACTTC; CDR3aa: CASSLEPSPHEQYF
d_gene: -; abundance: few; v_gene: TRBV5-1; j_gene: TRBJ1-2; CDR3nt: TGCGCCAGCAGCTTGGCCCACGGACAGACCGACGTCTATGGCTACACCTTC; CDR3aa: CASSLAHGQTDVYGYTF